This T cell receptor (beta chain) was retrieved from a study of shared clonotypes between healthy human individuals. General study findings and limits: The sharing of roughly 5% of naive CD4 clonotypes was seen across several donors. The study's rarefaction showed incomplete sorted-subset sequencing despite large depth. Clonotype sharing among the donors was expected to vary with sequencing depth.

Profiling relied on immunoSEQ multiplex PCR, and the TCRdb table lists in-frame clones only, not all of them. The sample records about 870,000 clones, about 91% being singletons. To note about this clone: No antigen is known for it.

Naive CD8 cells comprised CD45RO-negative, CCR7-positively selected cells, excluding terminally differentiated effector memory CD45RA+ cells. The sample taken for sequencing was naive CD8+ T cells sorted from blood. This clonotype was obtained from a man younger than 40 in good health.

CDR3 loop: CASSARQGLPYEQYF. CDR3 bases: TGTGCCAGCAGCGCCCGACAGGGTCTTCCCTACGAGCAGTACTTC. This chain joins TRBV7-9 and TRBJ2-7; 7 bases map to TRBD1. The V gene's germline CDR1 is SEHNR and CDR2 FQNEAQ (reference sequence). The CDR3 covers 15 residues. The ends lost 5 bases at V and 2 bases at J; junction bases unmatched: 9.